The 21 T cell receptor beta chains presented below share a single source sample, sequenced in a study of T cell responses to AZD1222 COVID-19 vaccine. Assay used: immunoSEQ multiplex PCR; TCRdb lists only in-frame clones, some missing. The repertoire holds about 110,000 clones, with 70% to 90% as singletons. Sequencing was performed on peripheral blood, taken 28 days after the second AZD1222 dose. All receptors derive from an adult who received the AZD1222 COVID-19 vaccine.

The CDR3 coding sequence is TGTGCCAGCAGCTTGACCGAAAACATTCAGTACTTC. Residues: CASSLTENIQYF. J is TRBJ2-4 and V is TRBV7-9; no clear D gene. From germline, CDR1 is SEHNR and CDR2 FQNEAQ (reference sequence). CDR3 length: 12 amino acids. Trimming removed 3 bases at V and 5 bases at J, with 5 bases between.

This clone came up a few times. The rearrangement joins TRBV18 to TRBJ2-7; D is tentatively TRBD1 or TRBD2 (5 bases each). CDR1 is KGHSH, CDR2 LQKENI, per germline. This CDR3 region has 15 residues. Trimming took 1 base from V and 5 from J, leaving 15 bases between them. CDR3 sequence: CASSPLPRESDEQYF. The CDR3 DNA follows: TGTGCCAGCTCACCACTTCCCAGGGAGTCCGACGAGCAGTACTTC. Variable domain in full (rest from reference TRBV18 and TRBJ2-7): NAGVMQNPRHLVRRRGQEARLRCSPMKGHSHVYWYRQLPEEGLKFMVYLQKENIIDESGMPKERFSAEFPKEGPSILRIQQVVRGDSAAYFCASSPLPRESDEQYFGPGTRLTVT.

The table lists this clone with a count of one. The rearrangement uses TRBV6-6 and TRBJ1-1; D is perhaps TRBD1 (5 bases). Germline values: CDR1 MNHNY, CDR2 SVGAGI (reference sequence). The CDR3 has 13 amino acids. Trimming left V 8 bases short and J 0 bases short, with 10 bases between. The DNA of the CDR3 is TGTGCCAGCGCGCGGGGGGTGAACACTGAAGCTTTCTTT. It is translated as CASARGVNTEAFF.

The J gene is TRBJ1-3, the V gene TRBV19; no reliable D call. Germline lookup yields CDR1 LNHDA and CDR2 SQIVND (reference sequence). This CDR3 is 17 amino acids long. Trimming removed 6 bases at V and 7 bases at J, with 25 bases between. The CDR3 spells CASSATSTGRMGNTIYF. Here the CDR3 DNA reads TGTGCCAGTAGCGCAACCTCTACGGGGAGAATGGGGAACACCATATATTTT.

The rearrangement uses TRBV6-2 or TRBV6-3 and TRBJ1-1; weak D call: TRBD1 (5 bases). Trimming shortened V by 0 bases and J by 0 bases, and 8 bases separated the two germline ends. CDR3 size: 15 residues. Germline V gives CDR1 MNHEY, CDR2 SVGEGT. In DNA form, the CDR3 reads TGTGCCAGCAGTTACTCGGGCAGGGTGAACACTGAAGCTTTCTTT. It yields the protein CASSYSGRVNTEAFF.

V usage is TRBV29-1 and J usage is TRBJ1-2; 10 nucleotides line up with TRBD1. CDR1 is SQVTM, CDR2 ANQGSEA, per germline. The J segment lost 8 bases and the V segment lost 6 bases, leaving 12 bases of the junction unmatched. The CDR3 is 14 residues long. This CDR3 is CSVREDRGGTGYTF. The CDR3, as DNA: TGCAGCGTCCGGGAGGACAGGGGGGGAACAGGCTACACCTTC.

This chain uses TRBV21-1 with TRBJ2-4. TRBV21-1 is assigned pseudogene status. This CDR3 contains 18 residues. This chain's CDR3 is CASSNGLPRSVAKNIQYF. CDR3 coding DNA: TGTGCCAGCAGCAACGGCCTACCCAGGAGCGTAGCCAAAAACATTCAGTACTTC.

The chain uses TRBV6-6 and TRBJ1-5, with a weak D call TRBD1 (5 bases). The CDR3 consists of 15 residues. Germline loops: CDR1 MNHNY, CDR2 SVGAGI (reference sequence). V lost 2 bases and J 4 bases, leaving 12 bases between the germline ends. CDR3 DNA: TGTGCCAGCAGTTACGGGCGGGGCAAAAATCAGCCCCAGCATTTT. This translates into CASSYGRGKNQPQHF.

The chain recombines TRBV6-5 with TRBJ2-5; the D call may be TRBD1 or TRBD2 (5 bases each). Trimming removed 2 bases at V and 4 bases at J, with 11 bases between. The CDR3 spans 14 residues. Germline values: CDR1 MNHEY, CDR2 SVGAGI. The CDR3 here is CASSYRGPIETQYF. CDR3 nucleotide sequence: TGTGCCAGCAGTTACCGGGGACCTATAGAGACCCAGTACTTC.

The chain combines TRBV4-1 with TRBJ2-7; 7 bases line up with TRBD1. This CDR3 comprises 14 residues. The junction had 9 bases not matched to a gene; V was cut back by 5 bases and J by 5 bases. Germline values: CDR1 MGHRA, CDR2 YSYEKL. CDR3 residues: CASSFDRARDEQYF. DNA of the CDR3: TGCGCCAGCAGCTTTGACAGGGCTAGAGACGAGCAGTACTTC.

The CDR3 sequence is CAWRWSAKDYGYTF. The DNA for the CDR3 is TGTGCCTGGAGGTGGTCGGCGAAAGACTATGGCTACACCTTC. The J gene is TRBJ1-2, the V gene TRBV30; D is unclear. This CDR3 is 14 amino acids long. CDR1 is GTSNPN, CDR2 SVGIG, per germline (reference sequence). Deletions cut 3 bases from V and 3 bases from J, with 14 bases between.

The gene calls are TRBV24-1 and TRBJ2-7; D uncertain. The CDR3 has 13 amino acids. The V gene lost 3 bases and the J gene lost 4 bases, with 9 bases spanning the gap. Looked up from germline, CDR1 is KGHDR and CDR2 is SFDVKD. The CDR3: CATSDPLVYEQYF. Here the CDR3 DNA reads TGTGCCACCAGTGATCCACTTGTGTACGAGCAGTACTTC.

The genes are TRBV7-2 and TRBJ1-1; TRBD1 is a possible D gene (5 bases). The CDR3 totals 13 residues. V lost 5 bases, J lost 6 bases, and 13 bases lay in between. Germline lookup yields CDR1 SGHTA and CDR2 FQGNSA. The CDR3 DNA follows: TGTGCCAGCAGCCCCCCAGGGATCCCTGAAGCTTTCTTT. It encodes CASSPPGIPEAFF.

The genes are TRBV6-1 and TRBJ1-3; D is undetermined. The CDR3 spans 17 residues. CDR1 is MNHNS and CDR2 is SASEGT in the germline V gene. Trimming left V 2 bases short and J 3 bases short, with 17 bases between. The CDR3 DNA sequence: TGTGCCAGCAGTGAATACGCGGGAGGTTTCGGTGGAAACACCATATATTTT. Its translation is CASSEYAGGFGGNTIYF.

The V and J genes are TRBV2 and TRBJ1-5; D is uncertain. V lost 8 bases and J 5 bases, leaving 13 bases between the germline ends. CDR3 length: 13 amino acids. Per germline, CDR1 SNHLY and CDR2 FYNNEI. The CDR3 nucleotides read TGTGCCAGCGGGGTCGGGGAAGATCAGCCCCAGCATTTT. Protein: CASGVGEDQPQHF.

This chain uses TRBV6-6 with TRBJ1-2; D unresolved. Trimming pared 2 bases from V and 8 bases from J, leaving 9 bases between. CDR3 length equals 12 residues. Germline V gene sequence: CDR1 MNHNY, CDR2 SVGAGI (reference sequence). The CDR3 bases are TGTGCCAGCAGTTACGAGCTTAGGGGCTACACCTTC. Amino acid sequence: CASSYELRGYTF.

The V and J genes are TRBV4-2 and TRBJ1-2; no reliable D call. Germline V lookup: CDR1 LGHNA, CDR2 YNFKEQ. V lost 0 bases to trimming and J lost 7 bases, with 6 bases between them. There are 12 residues in the CDR3. CDR3 DNA: TGTGCCAGCAGCCAAGATCCCTTTGGCTACACCTTC. Its translation: CASSQDPFGYTF.

This clone was observed a handful of times. This chain uses TRBV7-9 with TRBJ2-1; a weak D match, TRBD2 (5 bases). V lost 5 bases to trimming and J lost 0 bases, with 14 bases between them. The CDR3 totals 16 residues. Germline V gene data show CDR1 as SEHNR and CDR2 as FQNEAQ (reference sequence). The DNA for the CDR3 is TGTGCCAGCAGCGGAAGATCGGGAAGCTCCTACAATGAGCAGTTCTTC. This translates into CASSGRSGSSYNEQFF.

The V gene is TRBV5-4, the J gene TRBJ2-2; 8 bases fit TRBD2. The CDR3 length is 15 residues. Trimming cost V 4 bases and J 6 bases; bases outside gene matches: 8. The germline V gene has CDR1 SGHNT and CDR2 YYREEE (reference sequence). CDR3 sequence: CASSQSTGGSGELFF. The DNA of the CDR3 is TGTGCCAGCAGCCAGAGTACGGGAGGGTCCGGGGAGCTGTTTTTT.

J is TRBJ1-5 and V is TRBV3-1 (or the pseudogene TRBV3-2); D is uncertain. V shed 1 base and J shed 5 bases, with 6 bases lying between them. The CDR3 covers 13 residues. Per germline, CDR1 LGHDT and CDR2 YNNKEL (reference sequence). The CDR3 here is CASSQAIHQPQHF. In DNA form, the CDR3 reads TGTGCCAGCAGCCAAGCGATCCATCAGCCCCAGCATTTT.

The chain employs TRBV28 and TRBJ2-7; possibly TRBD1 or TRBD2 for D (5 bases each). V lost 4 bases, J lost 3 bases, and 10 bases lay in between. CDR3 length: 13 amino acids. CDR1 and CDR2 from the germline V gene are MDHEN and SYDVKM. CDR3 bases: TGTGCCAGCAGTTCCCGGGGCGACTACGAGCAGTACTTC. This codes for CASSSRGDYEQYF. Full variable domain (rest looked up from reference TRBV28 and TRBJ2-7): DVKVTQSSRYLVKRTGEKVFLECVQDMDHENMFWYRQDPGLGLRLIYFSYDVKMKEKGDIPEGYSVSREKKERFSLILESASTNQTSMYLCASSSRGDYEQYFGPGTRLTVT.